The clone carrying this T cell receptor (beta chain) was seen a few times. The antigen is unknown. One entry per CDR3 protein, called by TCRdb with MiXCR from the 5' RACE reads. The sample yields 300,000 to 400,000 distinct CDR3 sequences, approximately 27% seen once. The entry originates in a study of T-cell memory formation after mild COVID-19. Whole-study context: TCR clusters were mostly donor specific. Study-wide findings and caveats: Detection of some responders pre-infection suggested pre-existing cross-reactive memory T cells participated.

This CDR3 has 14 amino acids. Germline loops: CDR1 SGHTA, CDR2 FQGTGA. V was pared by 3 bases and J by 5 bases, with 11 bases between. The specimen sequenced was PBMCs or a T cell subset sorted from them (not recorded which). The receptor's source is an adult woman who had mild COVID-19 (a few samples of this study predate the infection). Cell type and time point are not known. This chain links TRBV7-3 with TRBJ2-1; unclear D gene. CDR3 DNA sequence: TGTGCCAGCAGCTTTAAAGTCGACCACAATGAGCAGTTCTTC. Translating gives CASSFKVDHNEQFF.